Presented here are 25 T cell receptor beta chains from one specimen sequenced in a study of T cells in Graves' hyperthyroidism and ophthalmopathy. Amplification yielded TCR beta CDR3 regions, with RNA transcripts as the source. A set of HTBI primers served as the primers for a first-round RT-PCR of the TCR CDR3. TCRdb called the multiplex PCR reads again in MiXCR, with one record for every CDR3 protein. The table has about 270,000 distinct CDR3 sequences, over 20% seen once. The specimen sequenced was blood. All receptors derive from a man in his thirties or forties with Graves' ophthalmopathy.

This clonotype turned up a few times. This chain uses TRBV7-9 with TRBJ2-5; 8 nucleotides line up with TRBD2. The CDR3 has 15 residues. CDR1 is SEHNR and CDR2 is FQNEAQ in the germline V gene (reference sequence). Losses at the gene ends were 2 bases for V and 0 bases for J; bases not matched to a gene: 2. CDR3 residues: CASSLRTSHQETQYF. Here the CDR3 DNA reads TGTGCCAGCAGCTTAAGGACTAGCCACCAAGAGACCCAGTACTTC. Using reference TRBV7-9 and TRBJ2-5 for the parts outside the CDR3, the full variable domain is DTGVSQNPRHKITKRGQNVTFRCDPISEHNRLYWYRQTLGQGPEFLTYFQNEAQLEKSRLLSDRFSAERPKGSFSTLEIQRTEQGDSAMYLCASSLRTSHQETQYFGPGTRLLVL.

This clonotype was counted ten times or more. The J gene is TRBJ1-5, the V gene TRBV2; TRBD1 matches 7 bases. With 8 bases clipped from V and 6 bases from J, the junction kept 16 bases outside the gene matches. The germline CDR1 and CDR2 sequences are SNHLY and FYNNEI. The CDR3 length is 16 residues. Written as DNA, the CDR3 is TGTGCCAGCGGGATAACAGGGGAAGGGTACGCTCAGCCCCAGCATTTT. Amino acids: CASGITGEGYAQPQHF.

In its sample, this clonotype was seen once. This rearrangement joins TRBV29-1 to TRBJ2-7, with 7 bases aligning to TRBD1. This CDR3 spans 12 amino acids. The germline V gene has CDR1 SQVTM and CDR2 ANQGSEA. The V and J ends lost 4 bases and 3 bases, in that order; junction bases with no gene match: 3. The CDR3: CSVVGQSYEQYF. The CDR3 nucleotides read TGCAGCGTTGTGGGACAGAGCTACGAGCAGTACTTC.

This clonotype was seen ten or more times. As DNA, the CDR3 is TGTGCCAGTAGTAGCGGGACAGGGAACTATGGCTACACCTTC. As protein: CASSSGTGNYGYTF. The rearrangement uses TRBV19 and TRBJ1-2; 9 nucleotides agree with TRBD1. J gave up 2 bases and V 4 bases, and 2 bases lay outside the gene matches. Germline CDR1 is LNHDA and CDR2 is SQIVND (reference sequence). This CDR3 contains 14 residues.

This clonotype was detected a few times. This chain joins TRBV2 and TRBJ2-1, with unresolved D. There are 18 residues in the CDR3. CDR1 and CDR2 from the germline V gene are SNHLY and FYNNEI. Trimming stripped 6 bases from V and 2 bases from J, with 23 bases between. The CDR3: CASRPIAVLHWTYNEQFF. The DNA for the CDR3 is TGTGCCAGCAGACCCATAGCTGTCCTCCATTGGACCTACAATGAGCAGTTCTTC.

The chain links TRBV24-1 to TRBJ1-5; 7 positions match TRBD1. With 9 bases clipped from V and 3 bases from J, the junction kept 7 bases outside the gene matches. The germline V gene has CDR1 KGHDR and CDR2 SFDVKD. This CDR3 has 14 residues. The CDR3 DNA reads as TGTGCCACCGGAAAGGGGGCAGCCAATCAGCCCCAGCATTTT. Translation: CATGKGAANQPQHF.

The rearrangement joins TRBV20-1 to TRBJ2-5, with TRBD2 matching over 12 bases. After removal of 5 bases from V and 5 bases from J, the junction contained 9 bases not matched to a gene. This CDR3 has 15 residues. Looked up from germline, CDR1 is DFQATT and CDR2 is SNEGSKA (reference sequence). CDR3 in amino acids: CSAPRLAGATETQYF. In nucleotides, the CDR3 is TGCAGTGCTCCCAGACTAGCGGGAGCGACGGAGACCCAGTACTTC.

This clonotype has a count of ten or more. The J gene is TRBJ2-5, the V gene TRBV11-3, with D unresolved. The germline V gene encodes CDR1 SGHNT and CDR2 YENEEA. The CDR3 totals 15 residues. The germline V and J ends were trimmed by 0 bases and 5 bases, with 13 bases remaining between them. The CDR3 here is CASSLEIRGRETQYF. CDR3 DNA sequence: TGTGCCAGCAGCTTAGAGATAAGAGGAAGGGAGACCCAGTACTTC.

The chain's CDR3 is CASIGQLNQPQHF. CDR3 in DNA: TGTGCCAGCATAGGGCAGCTCAATCAGCCCCAGCATTTT. The V call is TRBV28, the J call TRBJ1-5; no clear D gene. Germline CDR1 is MDHEN and CDR2 is SYDVKM. V was cut by 7 bases and J by 3 bases, with 10 bases left in between. This CDR3 comprises 13 residues.

Many counts were recorded for this clonotype. The CDR3 is CASRPAGTGGFETQYF. CDR3 DNA: TGTGCCAGCAGACCCGCCGGGACAGGGGGTTTTGAGACCCAGTACTTC. This chain joins TRBV28 and TRBJ2-5, with 11 bases lining up with TRBD1. The CDR3 sequence is 16 residues long. CDR1 MDHEN and CDR2 SYDVKM come from the germline V gene. J was trimmed by 5 bases and V by 6 bases; bases with no gene match: 11.

The V call is TRBV11-2, the J call TRBJ2-5; 8 bases line up with TRBD2. CDR1 is SGHAT, CDR2 FQNNGV, per germline. The CDR3 is 15 residues long. V gave up 3 bases and J gave up 7 bases; unmatched junction bases: 10. This CDR3 is CASSFSGGQGGTQYF. The CDR3 DNA reads as TGTGCCAGCAGCTTTTCGGGAGGGCAAGGAGGGACCCAGTACTTC.

This clonotype turned up a few times. This chain joins TRBV2 and TRBJ2-5; 10 bases are shared with TRBD2. V gave up 5 bases and J gave up 5 bases; unmatched junction bases: 8. The CDR3 is made up of 15 amino acids. The V gene's germline CDR1 is SNHLY and CDR2 FYNNEI. CDR3 nucleotides: TGTGCCAGCAGTCGACACCTAGCGGGAGACGAGACCCAGTACTTC. Translated: CASSRHLAGDETQYF. Full variable domain (remainder filled in from reference TRBV2 and TRBJ2-5): EPEVTQTPSHQVTQMGQEVILRCVPISNHLYFYWYRQILGQKVEFLVSFYNNEISEKSEIFDDQFSVERPDGSNFTLKIRSTKLEDSAMYFCASSRHLAGDETQYFGPGTRLLVL.

V is TRBV7-9 and J is TRBJ1-2; D perhaps matches TRBD1 (6 bases). Trimming pared 3 bases from V and 4 bases from J, leaving 18 bases between. The length of the CDR3 is 16 residues. Germline values: CDR1 SEHNR, CDR2 FQNEAQ (reference sequence). The CDR3 sequence: CASSFREPDRSYGYTF. CDR3 sequence (DNA): TGTGCCAGCAGCTTCCGGGAACCGGACAGATCCTATGGCTACACCTTC.

This clonotype occurred a few times. The chain uses TRBV7-9 and TRBJ2-3; possible D gene TRBD2, 6 bases. Trimming shortened V by 4 bases and J by 7 bases, and 18 bases separated the two germline ends. Germline CDR1 and CDR2: SEHNR and FQNEAQ (reference sequence). The length of the CDR3 is 15 residues. The DNA for the CDR3 is TGTGCCAGCAGCTCCCAAGCGGGCGCCCGGAATACGCAGTATTTT. Translated, it gives CASSSQAGARNTQYF.

The chain links TRBV7-9 to TRBJ2-7; 11 nucleotides align to TRBD2. Germline V lookup: CDR1 SEHNR, CDR2 FQNEAQ (reference sequence). V shed 4 bases, J shed 7 bases, and the junction held 9 bases outside the gene matches. The CDR3 extends over 15 amino acids. The CDR3 DNA is TGTGCCAGCAGCTCCGAACTAGCGGGAGTTGGGGAGCAGTACTTC. It specifies CASSSELAGVGEQYF.

The chain employs TRBV15 and TRBJ2-1, with D tentatively TRBD1 or TRBD2 (6 bases each). This CDR3 has 17 residues. V was pared by 0 bases and J by 6 bases, with 18 bases between. CDR1 and CDR2 from the germline V gene are LNHNV and YYDKDF (reference sequence). CDR3 protein: CATSREKGRGRGNEQFF. CDR3 nucleotides: TGTGCCACCAGCAGAGAGAAGGGGCGGGGCAGGGGCAATGAGCAGTTCTTC.

This clonotype was seen a handful of times. The chain has TRBV29-1 and TRBJ2-1; D is possibly TRBD1 (5 bases). Germline V lookup: CDR1 SQVTM, CDR2 ANQGSEA. This CDR3 has 12 residues. Trimming removed 6 bases from V and 8 bases from J, with 14 bases in between. The CDR3 reads CSVSKGLDEQFF. The CDR3 region has the DNA TGCAGCGTATCTAAGGGGTTGGATGAGCAGTTCTTC.

A few counts support this clonotype. The V and J genes are TRBV20-1 and TRBJ1-2; D possibly corresponds to TRBD1 (6 bases). The CDR3 is 13 amino acids. Germline lookup yields CDR1 DFQATT and CDR2 SNEGSKA (reference sequence). V lost 0 bases and J 10 bases, leaving 15 bases between the germline ends. CDR3 protein: CSAREETGLTYTF. Written as DNA, the CDR3 is TGCAGTGCTAGAGAGGAGACAGGCCTTACCTACACCTTC.

A few counts support this clonotype. The chain joins TRBV10-3 to TRBJ2-7; 7 bases map to TRBD2. The CDR3 contains 14 residues. The germline V gene has CDR1 ENHRY and CDR2 SYGVKD. V lost 4 bases and J lost 8; bases outside the gene matches: 11. The CDR3 region is CAISGPGRSGKQYF. The CDR3 DNA reads TGTGCCATCAGTGGCCCCGGGAGGTCGGGCAAGCAGTACTTC.

The chain employs TRBV11-3 and TRBJ1-2; 7 positions match TRBD1. The CDR3 totals 14 residues. The germline V gene encodes CDR1 SGHNT and CDR2 YENEEA. Trimming at V came to 4 bases and at J to 4 bases, leaving 6 bases not matched to a gene. The CDR3 nucleotides read TGTGCCAGCAGCTCTGATCGGGACAGCTATGGCTACACCTTC. It yields the protein CASSSDRDSYGYTF.

This clonotype was recorded a few times. The gene calls are TRBV11-3 and TRBJ2-1, with TRBD2 identical over 8 bases. From germline, CDR1 is SGHNT and CDR2 YENEEA. V gave up 5 bases and J gave up 6 bases; unmatched junction bases: 6. This CDR3 is built from 14 residues. In DNA form, the CDR3 reads TGTGCCAGCAGCCGTTCTAGCGGGTCCAATGAGCAGTTCTTC. The encoded protein is CASSRSSGSNEQFF.

This clonotype has a handful of counts. The chain joins TRBV6-1 to TRBJ1-2, with TRBD1 identical over 7 bases. Losses at the gene ends were 6 bases for V and 1 base for J; bases not matched to a gene: 8. The CDR3 is 15 amino acids. Looked up from germline, CDR1 is MNHNS and CDR2 is SASEGT. CDR3 sequence (DNA): TGTGCCAGCAGAAGGGGGCGGGGGTTTAACTATGGCTACACCTTC. It specifies CASRRGRGFNYGYTF.

This clonotype has a handful of counts. The chain carries TRBV20-1 and TRBJ2-1, with TRBD2 matching over 9 bases. The length of the CDR3 is 16 residues. With V trimmed by 0 bases and J by 3 bases, 6 bases remained unmatched. Germline V lookup: CDR1 DFQATT, CDR2 SNEGSKA (reference sequence). The CDR3 spells CSARDPAGGGYNEQFF. DNA of the CDR3: TGCAGTGCTAGAGATCCCGCGGGAGGGGGCTACAATGAGCAGTTCTTC.

The chain uses TRBV9 and TRBJ2-7; 9 bases align to TRBD1. The CDR3 totals 14 residues. The ends lost 3 bases at V and 5 bases at J; junction bases unmatched: 6. In germline, CDR1 is SGDLS, CDR2 YYNGEE. This chain's CDR3 is CASSGRDRVDEQYF. For the CDR3, the DNA is TGTGCCAGCAGCGGGCGGGACAGGGTAGACGAGCAGTACTTC.

This clonotype was detected ten times or more. The V call is TRBV28, the J call TRBJ2-7, with 10 nucleotides matching TRBD1. CDR3 length: 15 residues. With 5 bases clipped from V and 5 bases from J, the junction kept 9 bases outside the gene matches. CDR1 is MDHEN and CDR2 is SYDVKM in the germline V gene. The CDR3 loop is CASSLPGTGVNEQYF. The CDR3 DNA is TGTGCCAGCAGTCTCCCCGGGACAGGGGTCAACGAGCAGTACTTC.